Each of the 10 T cell receptor beta chains below was sequenced from the same sample in a study of T cell repertoires in cytomegalovirus infection. Via MiXCR, TCRdb re-called the reads, giving one row per CDR3 protein. This table holds approximately 750,000 distinct CDR3 sequences, 35% to 40% found once. Material: PBMCs. The receptors derive from a human donor in good health (CMV status not recorded). Some clones in this sample may be carry-over from other donors' samples.

This chain joins TRBV20-1 and TRBJ1-5, with no clear D. This CDR3 spans 16 amino acids. V shed 0 bases and J shed 0 bases, with 12 bases lying between them. The germline V gene has CDR1 DFQATT and CDR2 SNEGSKA (reference sequence). The CDR3 sequence: CSARDRGLYSNQPQHF. The DNA for the CDR3 is TGCAGTGCTAGAGATCGAGGGCTTTATAGCAATCAGCCCCAGCATTTT.

This rearrangement joins TRBV19 to TRBJ1-5; possible D gene TRBD1, 5 bases. This CDR3 has 14 residues. Trimming removed 5 bases from V and 6 bases from J, with 14 bases in between. Germline assignment: CDR1 LNHDA and CDR2 SQIVND (reference sequence). This CDR3 is CASSSSGGVQPQHF. DNA for the CDR3: TGTGCCAGTAGTTCCTCAGGAGGGGTTCAGCCCCAGCATTTT.

With regard to this clonotype: Since the CDR3 does not end with the conserved phenylalanine or tryptophan, this likely comes from a read error. J is TRBJ2-1 and V is TRBV11-2; perhaps TRBD1 as D (5 bases). V lost 2 bases and J lost 6, with 14 bases in between. The CDR3 is made up of 15 amino acids. Germline-derived CDR1 and CDR2 are SGHAT and FQNNGV. Written as DNA, the CDR3 is TGTGCCAGCAGCTTAACGGCGGACACCATCAATGAGCAGTTCTTA. Its protein is CASSLTADTINEQFL.

In this sample, this clonotype turned up once. The V gene is TRBV20-1, the J gene TRBJ2-5; no reliable D call. V lost 1 base and J lost 5, with 23 bases in between. The CDR3 loop spans 17 amino acids. Germline V gene data show CDR1 as DFQATT and CDR2 as SNEGSKA (reference sequence). This chain's CDR3 is CSARANSGRSVGETQYF. DNA for the CDR3: TGCAGTGCTAGAGCCAACAGTGGACGGTCGGTTGGGGAGACCCAGTACTTC.

The rearrangement links TRBV14 to TRBJ1-1; the match to TRBD1 covers 9 bases. CDR1 and CDR2 from the germline V gene are SGHDN and FVKESK. V lost 4 bases and J lost 8; bases outside the gene matches: 5. This CDR3 contains 13 residues. Written as DNA, the CDR3 is TGTGCCAGCAGCCGCGGGACAGGGAGAGAAGCTTTCTTT. It specifies CASSRGTGREAFF.

This clonotype was found a few times. This chain joins TRBV7-3 and TRBJ1-2; 7 nucleotides agree with TRBD1. Germline CDR1 and CDR2: SGHTA and FQGTGA. This CDR3 has 16 amino acids. V gave up 1 base and J gave up 8 bases; unmatched junction bases: 13. The CDR3 DNA is TGTGCCAGCAGCTTAAACCTGGGAAGGGGGCGTGACGGCTACACCTTC. The encoded protein is CASSLNLGRGRDGYTF.

This clonotype has only a few counts. The chain recombines TRBV19 with TRBJ1-4; possible D gene TRBD1, 5 bases. CDR3 size: 15 residues. V dropped 3 bases and J dropped 4 bases, with 12 bases sitting between them. The germline V gene encodes CDR1 LNHDA and CDR2 SQIVND (reference sequence). Here the CDR3 reads CASSISARGNEKLFF. The CDR3 DNA is TGTGCCAGTAGTATCTCTGCAAGGGGTAATGAAAAACTGTTTTTT. Variable domain in full (rest from reference TRBV19 and TRBJ1-4): DGGITQSPKYLFRKEGQNVTLSCEQNLNHDAMYWYRQDPGQGLRLIYYSQIVNDFQKGDIAEGYSVSREKKESFPLTVTSAQKNPTAFYLCASSISARGNEKLFFGSGTQLSVL.

The V and J genes are TRBV13 and TRBJ2-5; no definite D call. Trimming removed 4 bases at V and 5 bases at J, with 11 bases between. Germline CDR1 is PRHDT and CDR2 is FYEKMQ (reference sequence). The CDR3 has 13 amino acids. CDR3: CASSSGFRETQYF. Here the CDR3 DNA reads TGTGCCAGCAGCTCCGGATTTAGGGAGACCCAGTACTTC. Combining the CDR3 with reference TRBV13 and TRBJ2-5 gives the whole variable domain AAGVIQSPRHLIKEKRETATLKCYPIPRHDTVYWYQQGPGQDPQFLISFYEKMQSDKGSIPDRFSAQQFSDYHSELNMSSLELGDSALYFCASSSGFRETQYFGPGTRLLVL.

Points on this clonotype: One end of the junction does not line up with germline, which may come from a read error. The V gene is TRBV6-6, the J gene TRBJ1-1; possibly TRBD1 for D (5 bases). Per germline, CDR1 MNHNY and CDR2 SVGAGI (reference sequence). The CDR3 runs 13 residues. CDR3 bases: TGTGCCCGCAGTCCAAGGGACCGCAGGGATGCTTTCTTT. Amino acid sequence: CARSPRDRRDAFF.

J is TRBJ1-5 and V is TRBV28; D is undetermined. V lost 2 bases to trimming and J lost 4 bases, with 12 bases between them. CDR1 is MDHEN, CDR2 SYDVKM, per germline. This CDR3 is 15 amino acids long. CDR3 sequence reads: CASSLLGFRNQPQHF. CDR3 nucleotide sequence: TGTGCCAGCAGTTTACTGGGTTTTAGGAATCAGCCCCAGCATTTT.